This entry describes one TCR beta chain. As yet, its antigen is unknown. Measured with immunoSEQ multiplex PCR; TCRdb has only the in-frame clones, and not every one. Of about 11,000 clones listed, approximately 89% were seen once; the top ten hold about 16%. Recipient blood drawn about 28 days pretransplant and days 30, 100, 180 after. The germline V gene has CDR1 MGHRA and CDR2 YSYEKL. The length of the CDR3 is 18 residues. Trimming stripped 2 bases from V and 0 bases from J, with 19 bases between. The sample originates from a study of T cell clonotyping in hematopoietic cell transplantation. General study findings and limits: Recipient TCR diversity dropped after transplant; expanded clonotypes rose from day 30 to 180. At the given depth, recipient repertoires were over 95% de novo clonotypes. Broader posttransplant TCR repertoire diversity was predicted by graft donor and pretransplant recipient Inverse Simpson Index values.

This TCR came from a female patient aged 60 to 70 who had an allogeneic stem cell transplant from an unrelated donor, so the T cells may come from the graft donor. Some clones in this sample may be carry-over from other donors' samples. Source: PBMCs, taken 100 days after allogeneic stem cell transplant. The V call is TRBV4-1, the J call TRBJ1-1, with D possibly matching TRBD1 (6 bases). Here the CDR3 DNA reads TGCGCCAGCAGCCAAACCCCGTTGGGGGGCCCGATGAACACTGAAGCTTTCTTT. Amino acids: CASSQTPLGGPMNTEAFF.